These T cell receptor beta chains were read from a single sample in a study of OX40 agonist ivuxolimab in advanced cancers. Method: immunoSEQ multiplex PCR; TCRdb's copy keeps in-frame clones and lacks some. The table has 7,500 to 9,500 clones, 60% to 80% seen once. Specimen: CD4+ or CD8+ T cells sorted from blood, collected in a trial of the OX40 agonist ivuxolimab. These receptors were obtained from an adult with an advanced solid tumor such as melanoma, head and neck, liver or kidney cancer. Both conserved end residues are part of each CDR3. A D gene is named only where the DNA matches it firmly. Only part of the rows carry a size: once, few, many, or a class if the clone is expanded.

D	V	size	J	DNA	CDR3
NA	TRBV27	NA	TRBJ1-2	TGTGCCAGCAGCCCTGACAGCTTTCGGGGCTACACCTTC	CASSPDSFRGYTF
NA	TRBV7-9	NA	TRBJ2-7	TGTGCCAGCAGCTTATCCGGGGGCGAGCAGTACTTC	CASSLSGGEQYF
NA	TRBV10-2	NA	TRBJ1-5	TGCGCCAGCAGTGATTCGACGGGAGTCAGCAATCAGCCCCAGCATTTT	CASSDSTGVSNQPQHF
NA	TRBV7-8	NA	TRBJ2-3	TGTGCCAGCAGTCTGGCCACAGATACGCAGTATTTT	CASSLATDTQYF
TRBD1	TRBV28	NA	TRBJ2-3	TGTGCCAGCAGTTTGACAGGGTTTCAGGGAGATACGCAGTATTTT	CASSLTGFQGDTQYF
TRBD2	TRBV4-1	NA	TRBJ2-3	TGCGCCAGCAGCTCCCTAGCGGGAGGGGGCCCAGATACGCAGTATTTT	CASSSLAGGGPDTQYF
TRBD2	TRBV5-1	NA	TRBJ2-1	TGCGCCAGCAGCTTAGTTAGCGGGGGGTACAATGAGCAGTTCTTC	CASSLVSGGYNEQFF
TRBD1	TRBV4-1	NA	TRBJ2-7	TGCGCCAGCAGCCAAGACGGGACAGGGGGCCGGTACGAGCAGTACTTC	CASSQDGTGGRYEQYF
NA	TRBV27	NA	TRBJ2-2	TGTGCCAGCAGTTTATCATTTGGGGGAAGTAACGGGGAGCTGTTTTTT	CASSLSFGGSNGELFF
NA	TRBV7-8	NA	TRBJ2-1	TGTGCCAGCAGCGACAAGACAGGTTCAAATGAGCAGTTCTTC	CASSDKTGSNEQFF
NA	TRBV6-5	NA	TRBJ1-1	TGTGCCAGCCAGGACGGCCAGAACACTGAAGCTTTCTTT	CASQDGQNTEAFF
TRBD1	TRBV6-6	NA	TRBJ1-6	TGTGCCAGCAGTTACGACAGGGATTCACCCCTCCACTTT	CASSYDRDSPLHF
TRBD1	TRBV9	NA	TRBJ1-1	TGTGCCAGCAGCGTAGGATCAGGGGGCCCAGAAGCTTTCTTT	CASSVGSGGPEAFF
TRBD1	TRBV4-2	NA	TRBJ1-2	TGTGCCAGCAGCCAAGATCTGGGGACAGGGGAGAGGGGTGGCTACACCTTC	CASSQDLGTGERGGYTF
TRBD1	TRBV2	NA	TRBJ1-5	TGTGCCAGCAGTTACCGGGACAGTTATCAGCCCCAGCATTTT	CASSYRDSYQPQHF
NA	TRBV11-1	NA	TRBJ2-5	TGTGCCAGCAGCTCAGCGGGTGAGACCCAGTACTTC	CASSSAGETQYF
NA	TRBV29-1	NA	TRBJ2-1	TGCAGCGTTGTTGGGATTAGCTCCTACAATGAGCAGTTCTTC	CSVVGISSYNEQFF
NA	TRBV6-1	NA	TRBJ1-2	TGTGCCAGTATCCCGGCAGGGTGGAACTATGGCTACACCTTC	CASIPAGWNYGYTF
NA	TRBV7-2	NA	TRBJ2-7	TGTGCCAGCAGCCTAGAACTCGTGGGGGGTTACGAGCAGTACTTC	CASSLELVGGYEQYF
NA	TRBV2	NA	TRBJ1-6	TGTGCCAGCCTTTTAGACAGGAGAGATTCACCCCTCCACTTT	CASLLDRRDSPLHF
TRBD1	TRBV9	NA	TRBJ2-1	TGTGCCAGCAGCCCCCGGACAGGGGAGAGCTCCTACAATGAGCAGTTCTTC	CASSPRTGESSYNEQFF
NA	TRBV7-3	NA	TRBJ2-1	TGTGCCAGCAGCTTAGGGTTGAATGAGCAGTTCTTC	CASSLGLNEQFF
TRBD1	TRBV7-9	once	TRBJ1-6	TGTGCCAGCTCACAGGGGTATTCACCCCTCCACTTT	CASSQGYSPLHF
TRBD2	TRBV27	NA	TRBJ2-3	TGTGCCAGCACCTTAGCGGGACGGGGAGATACGCAGTATTTT	CASTLAGRGDTQYF
NA	TRBV7-9	NA	TRBJ2-2	TGTGCCAGCAGCCCCGGTGGAGGCTGGGACACCGGGGAGCTGTTTTTT	CASSPGGGWDTGELFF
NA	TRBV4-2	NA	TRBJ2-1	TGTGCCAGCAGCCACGTCCTAAATGAGCAGTTCTTC	CASSHVLNEQFF
TRBD2	TRBV7-9	few	TRBJ2-1	TGTGCCAGCAGCTGGGACTATCACAATGAGCAGTTCTTC	CASSWDYHNEQFF
NA	TRBV7-6	few	TRBJ2-5	TGTGCCAGCAGCCCAGAGGGGGAGACCCAGTACTTC	CASSPEGETQYF
NA	TRBV5-6	few	TRBJ2-2	TGTGCCAGCAGCTCCATAGGCTACACCGGGGAGCTGTTTTTT	CASSSIGYTGELFF